This record concerns one T cell receptor beta chain sequence. The source of the sample is a study of shared clonotypes between healthy human individuals. From germline, CDR1 is MNHEY and CDR2 SMNVEV (reference sequence). This CDR3 comprises 16 residues. Trimming left V 1 base short and J 0 bases short, with 7 bases between. Deep-level running was used for the assay. TCRdb's copy holds only in-frame clones and misses some; the assay was immunoSEQ multiplex PCR. The sample has 2.3 million or so clones; approximately 93% are singletons. The source material was naive CD4+ T cells from PBMCs. Documented subset: CD45RA+ positively selected. The source is a man aged 18 to 35 in good health. Some clones in this sample may be carry-over from other donors' samples. The chain carries TRBV27 and TRBJ2-6; D possibly corresponds to TRBD2 (5 bases). CDR3 bases: TGTGCCAGCAGTTTATTGGGGAGCTCTGGGGCCAACGTCCTGACTTTC. The encoded protein is CASSLLGSSGANVLTF.